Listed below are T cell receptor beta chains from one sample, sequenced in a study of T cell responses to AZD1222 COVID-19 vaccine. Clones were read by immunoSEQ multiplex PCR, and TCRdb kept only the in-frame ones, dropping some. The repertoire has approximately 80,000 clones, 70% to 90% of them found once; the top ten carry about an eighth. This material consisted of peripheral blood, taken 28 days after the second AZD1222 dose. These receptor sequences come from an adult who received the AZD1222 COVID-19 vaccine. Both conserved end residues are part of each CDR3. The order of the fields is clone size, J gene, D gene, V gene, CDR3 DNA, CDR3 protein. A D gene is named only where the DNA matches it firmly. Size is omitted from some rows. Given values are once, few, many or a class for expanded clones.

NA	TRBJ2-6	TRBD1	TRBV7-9	TGTGCCAGCAGACCCCTGGACAGGGCGGTGGGGGGGGCCAACGTCCTGACTTTC	CASRPLDRAVGGANVLTF
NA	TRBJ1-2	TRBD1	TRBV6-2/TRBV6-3	TGTGCCAGCAGTGGACAGGGCCTGGACTATGGCTACACCTTC	CASSGQGLDYGYTF
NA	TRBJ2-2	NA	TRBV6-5	TGTGCCAGCAGTTACTCTAACTTCGACCCCGGGGAGCTGTTTTTT	CASSYSNFDPGELFF
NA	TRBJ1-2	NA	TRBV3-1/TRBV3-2	TGTGCCAGCAGCCAAGAAGCCAGCCTCTCGGGTGGCTACACCTTC	CASSQEASLSGGYTF
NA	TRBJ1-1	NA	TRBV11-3	TGTGCCAGCAGCTCCACTGGGGACACTGAAGCTTTCTTT	CASSSTGDTEAFF
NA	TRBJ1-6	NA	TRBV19	TGTGCCAGTAGACCGGGGACGGCCATCTCACCCCTCCACTTT	CASRPGTAISPLHF
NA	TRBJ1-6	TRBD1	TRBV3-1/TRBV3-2	TGTGCCAGCACCCCGGACAGGGTAATTTCACCCCTCCACTTT	CASTPDRVISPLHF
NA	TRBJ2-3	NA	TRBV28	TGTGCCAGCAGTTTATCGGCTAGCCCAGATACGCAGTATTTT	CASSLSASPDTQYF
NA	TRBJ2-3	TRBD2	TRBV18	TGTGCCAGCTCACCACTAGCGGGGAGCACAGATACGCAGTATTTT	CASSPLAGSTDTQYF
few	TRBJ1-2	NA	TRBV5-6	TGTGCCAGCAGCTTAAAGGGTATGGAGGACCTCGGCCGGGACTATGGCTACACCTTC	CASSLKGMEDLGRDYGYTF
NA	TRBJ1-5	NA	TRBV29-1	TGCAGCGTCAAAACTTCACCCGGGGGACCCCAGCATTTT	CSVKTSPGGPQHF
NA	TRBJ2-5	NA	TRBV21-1	TGTGCCAGCAGCACCTCAAGAGAGACCCAGTACTTC	CASSTSRETQYF
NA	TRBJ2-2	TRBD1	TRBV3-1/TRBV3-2	TGTGCCAGCAGCAGAACAGCCCAGGGGGCGAACGCCGGGGAGCTGTTTTTT	CASSRTAQGANAGELFF
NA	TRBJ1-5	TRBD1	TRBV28	TGTGCCAGCAGGACCTCGGGACAGGGTAAACAGCCCCAGCATTTT	CASRTSGQGKQPQHF
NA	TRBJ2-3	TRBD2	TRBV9	TGTGCCAGCAGCGCCACTAGCGGGAGTTTAGATACGCAGTATTTT	CASSATSGSLDTQYF
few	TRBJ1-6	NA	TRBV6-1	TGTGCCAGCAGTGAAGGGGACTATAATTCACCCCTCCACTTT	CASSEGDYNSPLHF
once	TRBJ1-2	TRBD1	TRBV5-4	TGTGCCAGCAGCCCGGACAGGGGCAACTATGGCTACACCTTC	CASSPDRGNYGYTF
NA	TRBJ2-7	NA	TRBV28	TGTGCCAGCAGCCCCCTCCGGGCCACATCCCACTTC	CASSPLRATSHF
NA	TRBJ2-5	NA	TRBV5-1	TGCGCCAGCAGCTTGGATCCCTCACTAGGCGATCGCCAGTACTTC	CASSLDPSLGDRQYF
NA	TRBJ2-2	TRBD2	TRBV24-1	TGTGCCACCAGTGACGGGCTAGCGGGAGGTAATGCCGGGGAGCTGTTTTTT	CATSDGLAGGNAGELFF
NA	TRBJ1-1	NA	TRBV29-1	TGCAGCGTTGCCCAGGGAAATCCCAACACTGAAGCTTTCTTT	CSVAQGNPNTEAFF